Listed below are T cell receptor beta chains from one sample, sequenced in a study of regulatory T cells in long-lasting Graves disease. From the multiplex PCR reads, TCRdb called clonotypes with MiXCR, one entry per CDR3 protein. The repertoire holds fewer than 400,000 distinct CDR3 sequences, with around 20% as singletons. The specimen comprised peripheral blood mononuclear cells (PBMCs), sampled when the disease was refractory, from a patient treated with antithyroid drugs. All receptors derive from a female donor with Graves disease. Both conserved end residues are part of each CDR3. Each record gives: clone size, J gene, D gene, V gene, CDR3 protein, CDR3 DNA. The D gene is left open where the match is weak. Clone size is stated in some rows and not others, as once, few, many or a class when expanded.

size: few
J: TRBJ2-7
D: NA
V: TRBV9
CDR3: CASSVGDTHYEQYF
DNA: TGTGCCAGCAGCGTAGGGGACACTCACTACGAGCAGTACTTC

size: few
J: TRBJ2-2
D: NA
V: TRBV30
CDR3: CAWSLIRTPTLGTGELFF
DNA: TGTGCCTGGAGTTTAATCAGGACCCCAACGTTGGGAACCGGGGAGCTGTTTTTT

size: few
J: TRBJ1-1
D: NA
V: TRBV5-1
CDR3: CASSSLGGARGTEAFF
DNA: TGCGCCAGCAGCTCCTTAGGGGGGGCGCGAGGTACTGAAGCTTTCTTT

size: few
J: TRBJ1-1
D: NA
V: TRBV25-1
CDR3: CASSDNGWPKLMNTEAFF
DNA: TGTGCCAGCAGTGATAACGGGTGGCCCAAGCTCATGAACACTGAAGCTTTCTTT

size: many
J: TRBJ1-5
D: TRBD1
V: TRBV6-1
CDR3: CASSTTGQPQHF
DNA: TGTGCCAGCAGTACGACAGGGCAGCCCCAGCATTTT

size: few
J: TRBJ1-4
D: NA
V: TRBV4-2
CDR3: CASSQLPGRDSNEKLFF
DNA: TGTGCCAGCAGCCAACTCCCCGGGAGGGATTCTAATGAAAAACTGTTTTTT

size: many
J: TRBJ2-7
D: TRBD1
V: TRBV6-1
CDR3: CASSPTGKGNEQYF
DNA: TGTGCCAGCAGCCCGACAGGGAAAGGAAACGAGCAGTACTTC

size: many
J: TRBJ1-4
D: NA
V: TRBV28
CDR3: CASSSAGEGEKLFF
DNA: TGTGCCAGCAGTTCGGCCGGGGAGGGAGAAAAACTGTTTTTT

size: many
J: TRBJ2-2
D: TRBD1
V: TRBV6-1
CDR3: CASSRQGRGTGELFF
DNA: TGTGCCAGCAGCCGACAGGGTCGAGGCACCGGGGAGCTGTTTTTT

size: many
J: TRBJ2-2
D: NA
V: TRBV28
CDR3: CASTGSFPGELFF
DNA: TGTGCCAGCACGGGAAGTTTCCCCGGGGAGCTGTTTTTT

size: many
J: TRBJ2-7
D: NA
V: TRBV28
CDR3: CASSLGDLRDYEQYF
DNA: TGTGCCAGCAGTCTCGGTGACCTGAGGGACTACGAGCAGTACTTC

size: NA
J: TRBJ2-1
D: NA
V: TRBV2
CDR3: CASSDEYNEQFF
DNA: TGTGCCAGCAGTGACGAATACAATGAGCAGTTCTTC

size: many
J: TRBJ1-6
D: NA
V: TRBV3-1
CDR3: CASSDTSTPLHF
DNA: TGTGCCAGCAGCGATACATCCACACCCCTCCACTTT

size: NA
J: TRBJ1-1
D: NA
V: TRBV19
CDR3: CASNAVQNTEAFF
DNA: TGTGCCAGTAACGCGGTTCAGAACACTGAAGCTTTCTTT

size: NA
J: TRBJ2-7
D: NA
V: TRBV2
CDR3: CASSELVPHEQYF
DNA: TGTGCCAGCAGTGAGCTAGTTCCCCACGAGCAGTACTTC

size: many
J: TRBJ1-2
D: TRBD1
V: TRBV12-3/TRBV12-4
CDR3: CASSWGQGFDGYTF
DNA: TGTGCCAGCAGTTGGGGACAGGGGTTTGACGGCTACACCTTC

size: many
J: TRBJ2-5
D: TRBD1
V: TRBV7-2
CDR3: CASSLDRGLETQYF
DNA: TGTGCCAGCAGCTTAGACAGGGGGCTAGAGACCCAGTACTTC

size: NA
J: TRBJ2-1
D: NA
V: TRBV7-2
CDR3: CASTPDVVYNEQFF
DNA: TGTGCCAGCACCCCTGATGTGGTGTACAATGAGCAGTTCTTC

size: NA
J: TRBJ2-5
D: TRBD2
V: TRBV6-1
CDR3: CASRSSGSPRGTQYF
DNA: TGTGCCAGCAGGTCTAGCGGGAGCCCTCGGGGGACCCAGTACTTC

size: NA
J: TRBJ2-5
D: NA
V: TRBV20-1
CDR3: CSASIGQGVGGTQYF
DNA: TGCAGTGCTAGTATCGGGCAGGGGGTGGGGGGGACCCAGTACTTC

size: many
J: TRBJ1-2
D: NA
V: TRBV28
CDR3: CASKITGIHYGYTF
DNA: TGTGCCAGCAAGATTACAGGGATCCACTATGGCTACACCTTC

size: many
J: TRBJ1-1
D: NA
V: TRBV28
CDR3: CASSLKKRNTEAFF
DNA: TGTGCCAGCAGTTTAAAAAAGAGGAACACTGAAGCTTTCTTT

size: NA
J: TRBJ2-5
D: TRBD2
V: TRBV20-1
CDR3: CSARYQAGVNQETQYF
DNA: TGCAGTGCTAGGTACCAAGCGGGAGTAAACCAAGAGACCCAGTACTTC

size: many
J: TRBJ1-5
D: NA
V: TRBV28
CDR3: CASSPPPMGEPQHF
DNA: TGTGCCAGCAGTCCGCCCCCGATGGGGGAGCCCCAGCATTTT

size: few
J: TRBJ1-5
D: NA
V: TRBV6-1
CDR3: CASSKTGKGGQPQHF
DNA: TGTGCCAGCAGTAAAACGGGGAAGGGAGGGCAGCCCCAGCATTTT

size: many
J: TRBJ1-2
D: TRBD1
V: TRBV6-1
CDR3: CASSGGRTGIDGYTF
DNA: TGTGCCAGCAGCGGCGGGCGGACAGGTATCGATGGCTACACCTTC

size: once
J: TRBJ1-2
D: NA
V: TRBV19
CDR3: CASSIDRGHRDRGYTF
DNA: TGTGCCAGTAGTATAGATCGGGGACACCGGGACCGAGGCTACACCTTC

size: NA
J: TRBJ2-5
D: NA
V: TRBV9
CDR3: CASSVDERQETQYF
DNA: TGTGCCAGCAGCGTAGACGAGAGACAAGAGACCCAGTACTTC

size: few
J: TRBJ2-5
D: TRBD2
V: TRBV30
CDR3: CAWSRLGRGLYF
DNA: TGTGCCTGGAGCCGGTTGGGGCGGGGGTTGTACTTC

size: many
J: TRBJ2-7
D: NA
V: TRBV7-8
CDR3: CASSFLDYEQYF
DNA: TGTGCCAGCAGCTTTTTGGACTACGAGCAGTACTTC

size: many
J: TRBJ1-5
D: NA
V: TRBV12-3/TRBV12-4
CDR3: CASSLAPTGNQPQHF
DNA: TGTGCCAGCAGTTTAGCCCCAACAGGAAATCAGCCCCAGCATTTT

size: many
J: TRBJ2-7
D: NA
V: TRBV3-1
CDR3: CASSQVGLSDEQYF
DNA: TGTGCCAGCAGCCAAGTCGGATTATCGGACGAGCAGTACTTC

size: NA
J: TRBJ2-3
D: TRBD2
V: TRBV5-6
CDR3: CASSLTSGGITDTQYF
DNA: TGTGCCAGCAGCTTGACCTCGGGAGGGATCACAGATACGCAGTATTTT

size: NA
J: TRBJ2-1
D: TRBD2
V: TRBV28
CDR3: CASRGLAGGRSYDEQFF
DNA: TGTGCCAGCAGGGGACTAGCGGGAGGCCGCTCATACGATGAGCAGTTCTTC

size: few
J: TRBJ2-7
D: NA
V: TRBV4-2
CDR3: CASSQGIEQYF
DNA: TGTGCCAGCAGCCAGGGCATCGAGCAGTACTTC

size: NA
J: TRBJ2-7
D: NA
V: TRBV11-2
CDR3: CASSSGGWGTVSYEQYF
DNA: TGTGCCAGCAGCTCAGGGGGGTGGGGGACAGTGTCCTACGAGCAGTACTTC

size: NA
J: TRBJ2-7
D: TRBD2
V: TRBV6-1
CDR3: CASRPPGLVNEQYF
DNA: TGTGCCAGCAGACCTCCGGGACTAGTTAACGAGCAGTACTTC

size: few
J: TRBJ2-7
D: TRBD1
V: TRBV20-1
CDR3: CSARVWTGISYEQYF
DNA: TGCAGTGCTAGAGTTTGGACAGGGATTTCTTACGAGCAGTACTTC

size: many
J: TRBJ2-2
D: NA
V: TRBV11-2
CDR3: CASSLNGPNTGELFF
DNA: TGTGCCAGCAGCTTAAATGGACCCAACACCGGGGAGCTGTTTTTT

size: NA
J: TRBJ1-1
D: TRBD1
V: TRBV12-3/TRBV12-4
CDR3: CASSLTGFRNTEAFF
DNA: TGTGCCAGCAGTTTGACAGGGTTCAGGAACACTGAAGCTTTCTTT

size: few
J: TRBJ1-1
D: NA
V: TRBV3-1
CDR3: CASSRGGGRAFF
DNA: TGTGCCAGCAGCCGGGGGGGGGGACGGGCTTTCTTT

size: NA
J: TRBJ1-1
D: NA
V: TRBV4-2
CDR3: CASSQDVNQGNTEAFF
DNA: TGTGCCAGCAGCCAAGACGTAAACCAGGGGAACACTGAAGCTTTCTTT

size: many
J: TRBJ1-2
D: NA
V: TRBV27
CDR3: CASSLSWTHYGYTF
DNA: TGTGCCAGCAGTTTATCGTGGACTCACTATGGCTACACCTTC

size: many
J: TRBJ1-2
D: TRBD1
V: TRBV6-5
CDR3: CASSYGQGADGYTF
DNA: TGTGCCAGCAGTTATGGACAGGGGGCAGATGGCTACACCTTC

size: once
J: TRBJ2-3
D: TRBD1
V: TRBV5-6
CDR3: CASSSGQGRLADPAGIDTQYF
DNA: TGTGCCAGCAGCTCCGGACAGGGGAGGCTAGCGGATCCCGCTGGGATAGATACGCAGTATTTT

size: NA
J: TRBJ2-4
D: TRBD2
V: TRBV20-1
CDR3: CSARVPGTGGTLAKNIQYF
DNA: TGCAGTGCTAGAGTCCCGGGGACGGGAGGTACCTTAGCCAAAAACATTCAGTACTTC

size: few
J: TRBJ1-4
D: NA
V: TRBV19
CDR3: CATRRETGATNEKLFF
DNA: TGTGCCACACGCCGGGAGACCGGGGCAACTAATGAAAAACTGTTTTTT

size: NA
J: TRBJ1-6
D: NA
V: TRBV6-1
CDR3: CASSPSGAGSYNSPLHF
DNA: TGTGCCAGCAGTCCGTCAGGAGCCGGCTCCTATAATTCACCCCTCCACTTT

size: NA
J: TRBJ2-7
D: TRBD1
V: TRBV9
CDR3: CASSATGTELYEQYF
DNA: TGTGCCAGCAGCGCCACAGGGACAGAACTCTACGAGCAGTACTTC

size: NA
J: TRBJ2-6
D: NA
V: TRBV19
CDR3: CAIGGGGPGANVLTF
DNA: TGTGCCATAGGAGGGGGAGGGCCCGGGGCCAACGTCCTGACTTTC

size: many
J: TRBJ2-2
D: NA
V: TRBV28
CDR3: CASTTPYANTGELFF
DNA: TGTGCCAGCACTACCCCTTACGCGAACACCGGGGAGCTGTTTTTT

size: NA
J: TRBJ2-5
D: NA
V: TRBV12-3/TRBV12-4
CDR3: CASTPGRLGTQYF
DNA: TGTGCCAGCACTCCGGGGCGGTTAGGGACCCAGTACTTC

size: NA
J: TRBJ2-2
D: NA
V: TRBV19
CDR3: CASTKGNTGELFF
DNA: TGTGCCAGTACCAAGGGGAACACCGGGGAGCTGTTTTTT

size: many
J: TRBJ2-6
D: NA
V: TRBV28
CDR3: CASGRGDSGANVLTF
DNA: TGTGCCAGCGGGAGAGGGGACTCTGGGGCCAACGTCCTGACTTTC

size: NA
J: TRBJ2-7
D: TRBD2
V: TRBV7-9
CDR3: CASSSPGLAGVYEQYF
DNA: TGTGCCAGCAGCTCTCCGGGACTAGCGGGAGTCTACGAGCAGTACTTC